These 15 T cell receptor beta chains share one sample of origin, sequenced in a study of low-dose radiotherapy and immunotherapy resistance in tumors. Time point described: after trial treatment. Treatment here: LDRT plus nivolumab, ipilimumab, low-dose cyclophosphamide and aspirin (RACIN trial). TRAV- and TRBV-specific primers were used for first-strand cDNA, which covered alpha and beta chains. Amplification of TCRs used a constant-region primer and V-primer adapter for about 21 PCR cycles. TCRdb itself ran the reads through MiXCR, one entry per CDR3 protein. This table has tens of thousands of distinct CDR3 sequences, less than 30% appearing once. Here the sequenced sample was PBMCs, taken after low-dose radiotherapy plus immunotherapy. All receptors come from a male donor with prostate cancer.

This clonotype has a count of ten or more. V usage is TRBV30 and J usage is TRBJ1-6, with 8 bases that match TRBD1. The CDR3 runs to 16 residues. V was pared by 4 bases and J by 3 bases, with 8 bases of the junction left unmatched. Germline values: CDR1 GTSNPN, CDR2 SVGIG (reference sequence). CDR3 DNA sequence: TGTGCCTGGACCCAGGACAGGGCCGGCTATAATTCACCCCTCCACTTT. The encoded protein is CAWTQDRAGYNSPLHF.

There are many counts of this clonotype. The rearrangement links TRBV6-2 or TRBV6-3 to TRBJ2-7, with TRBD2 matching 8 bases. The J segment lost 3 bases and the V segment lost 7 bases, leaving 14 bases of the junction unmatched. The CDR3 runs to 16 residues. Germline CDR1 MNHEY, CDR2 SVGEGT. CDR3 loop: CASTMDRASGLYEQYF. The DNA of the CDR3 is TGTGCCAGCACCATGGACCGGGCTAGCGGGCTCTACGAGCAGTACTTC.

The chain combines TRBV5-6 with TRBJ2-2; D ambiguous. V was trimmed by 4 bases and J by 3 bases, leaving 7 bases between them. Germline-derived CDR1 and CDR2 are SGHDT and YYEEEE. This CDR3 has 13 residues. The CDR3 reads CASSLGHTGELFF. The CDR3 bases are TGTGCCAGCAGCCTCGGACACACCGGGGAGCTGTTTTTT.

This clonotype was observed many times. The chain employs TRBV28 and TRBJ2-7; 8 nucleotides line up with TRBD1. Germline V CDR1 and CDR2: MDHEN, SYDVKM. J was trimmed by 3 bases and V by 4 bases; bases with no gene match: 8. The CDR3 is 15 amino acids. In nucleotides, the CDR3 is TGTGCCAGCAGTTCCCGACAGGGGTACCTCTACGAGCAGTACTTC. Amino acids: CASSSRQGYLYEQYF. Together with reference TRBV28 and TRBJ2-7, the CDR3 gives the full variable domain: DVKVTQSSRYLVKRTGEKVFLECVQDMDHENMFWYRQDPGLGLRLIYFSYDVKMKEKGDIPEGYSVSREKKERFSLILESASTNQTSMYLCASSSRQGYLYEQYFGPGTRLTVT.

The table lists this clonotype with many counts. The CDR3 DNA is TGTGCCAGCAGTTACAGTTCCTACGAGCAGTACTTC. Its translation: CASSYSSYEQYF. The chain employs TRBV6-2 or TRBV6-3 and TRBJ2-7; the D is unclear. Germline-derived CDR1 and CDR2 are MNHEY and SVGEGT. V was shortened by 2 bases and J by 1 base, with 3 bases between the two germline ends. CDR3 length: 12 amino acids.

The V and J genes are TRBV9 and TRBJ2-1, with 10 bases that match TRBD2. Looked up from germline, CDR1 is SGDLS and CDR2 is YYNGEE. Germline trimming cut 0 bases from V and 7 bases from J; bases unmatched to any gene: 4. This CDR3 region has 15 residues. CDR3 bases: TGTGCCAGCAGCGTAGAAACTAGCGGGAATAATGAGCAGTTCTTC. This translates into CASSVETSGNNEQFF.

This clonotype came up many times. The chain employs TRBV23-1 and TRBJ1-1; no reliable D call. TRBV23-1 is an open reading frame, and its role is uncertain. There are 15 residues in the CDR3. Trimming took 4 bases from V and 4 from J, leaving 16 bases between them. The CDR3 region has the DNA TGCGCCAGCAGTCCATGCGAGAGGGTGTGCACTGAAGCTTTCTTT. This translates into CASSPCERVCTEAFF.

In this sample, this clonotype turned up many times. The CDR3 loop is CASSESFMGEKYF. The CDR3 DNA reads TGTGCCAGCAGTGAATCGTTTATGGGGGAGAAGTACTTC. The chain carries TRBV25-1 and TRBJ2-5, with D possibly being TRBD1 or TRBD2 (5 bases each). Looked up from germline, CDR1 is MGHDK and CDR2 is SYGVNS. The germline V and J ends were trimmed by 1 base and 12 bases, with 15 bases remaining between them. The CDR3 consists of 13 residues.

This clonotype was recorded many times. The chain carries TRBV7-2 and TRBJ2-3; 9 bases align to TRBD2. V dropped 1 base and J dropped 4; count of bases not matched to a gene: 3. This CDR3 has 15 amino acids. The germline gives CDR1 SGHTA, CDR2 FQGNSA. As DNA, the CDR3 is TGTGCCAGCAGCTTAGGCGGGGGGGCCCCAGATACGCAGTATTTT. It is translated as CASSLGGGAPDTQYF.

This clonotype was detected many times. The V gene is TRBV5-1, the J gene TRBJ2-7, with a weak D call TRBD2 (7 bases). V lost 4 bases and J lost 1, with 12 bases in between. Germline values: CDR1 SGHRS, CDR2 YFSETQ. This CDR3 is built from 14 residues. The chain's CDR3 is CASSLGRGSYEQYF. In DNA, the CDR3 is TGCGCCAGCAGCCTAGGGAGGGGGTCCTACGAGCAGTACTTC. Drawing the rest from reference TRBV5-1 and TRBJ2-7, the complete variable domain is KAGVTQTPRYLIKTRGQQVTLSCSPISGHRSVSWYQQTPGQGLQFLFEYFSETQRNKGNFPGRFSGRQFSNSRSEMNVSTLELGDSALYLCASSLGRGSYEQYFGPGTRLTVT.

Comments on this clonotype: The DNA is left out, because the CDR3 cannot be placed on it with certainty; the CDR3 is given as TCRdb lists it. The chain links TRBV10-3 to TRBJ2-2; the table's D call, TRBD1, has no DNA check behind it. Germline lookup yields CDR1 ENHRY and CDR2 SYGVKD. The CDR3 is 17 residues long, ends included. The CDR3 loop reads CAITLSAGNTGELFFFF.

The chain uses TRBV6-6 and TRBJ1-1; D gene unclear. Germline CDR1 is MNHNY and CDR2 is SVGAGI (reference sequence). CDR3 length equals 12 residues. Trimming took 6 bases from V and 11 from J, leaving 16 bases between them. The CDR3: CASSPNSGGAFF. The CDR3 DNA reads as TGTGCCAGCAGCCCTAACTCCGGAGGGGCTTTCTTT.

V is TRBV25-1 and J is TRBJ1-2, with D hard to call. Trimming stripped 1 base from V and 7 bases from J, with 7 bases between. The V gene's germline CDR1 is MGHDK and CDR2 SYGVNS. The CDR3 covers 12 residues. Here the CDR3 DNA reads TGTGCCAGCAGTGAATCGTTCACTGGCTACACCTTC. The encoded protein is CASSESFTGYTF.

This clonotype was observed a handful of times. The chain recombines TRBV30 with TRBJ2-1; TRBD2 matches at 7 bases. The germline V gene has CDR1 GTSNPN and CDR2 SVGIG (reference sequence). This CDR3 region has 16 residues. The trim removed 1 base at V and 0 bases at J, leaving 6 bases unmatched. The CDR3 loop reads CAWSAGLGHSYNEQFF. In DNA form, the CDR3 reads TGTGCCTGGAGTGCTGGACTAGGCCACTCCTACAATGAGCAGTTCTTC.

The table lists this clonotype with many counts. The rearrangement links TRBV20-1 to TRBJ2-1, with a tentative D call TRBD1 (7 bases). Deletions cut 5 bases from V and 9 bases from J, with 17 bases between. CDR1 DFQATT and CDR2 SNEGSKA come from the germline V gene (reference sequence). The CDR3 has 13 amino acids. The DNA for the CDR3 is TGCAGTGCTGAGGTAGCAGGGGGAGGTGAGCAGTTCTTC. Residues: CSAEVAGGGEQFF.